The 4 T cell receptor beta chains below come from one sample, sequenced in a study of siplizumab effects on memory and regulatory T cells (dated by TCRdb to the late 2010s). Libraries were prepared through the immunoSEQ multiplex PCR assay. TCRdb's version of the immuneACCESS table is confined to in-frame rearrangements and falls short of the full clone set. An unresolved V gene accounts for under half of the shortfall where checked; the remainder is of unknown origin. This sample holds tens of thousands of clones; 80% to 90% were observed only once. Roughly 0.23% of the sample is taken by the ten largest. Specimen: naive CD4+ T cells sorted from blood. The sample's cell subset or site, from its label and the paper: unstimulated naive T cells. The receptors were sampled from a human donor in good health.

The chain links TRBV2 to TRBJ2-3; 11 bases are a match to TRBD2. The germline gives CDR1 SNHLY, CDR2 FYNNEI. J was trimmed by 4 bases and V by 6 bases; bases with no gene match: 9. CDR3 length: 16 residues. CDR3 protein: CASRVRLAGLPDTQYF. For the CDR3, the DNA is TGTGCCAGCAGGGTTCGACTAGCGGGGTTGCCAGATACGCAGTATTTT.

The rearrangement links TRBV2 to TRBJ1-5; no clear D. CDR1 is SNHLY and CDR2 is FYNNEI in the germline V gene. V was trimmed by 6 bases and J by 3 bases, leaving 9 bases between them. The CDR3 sequence is 13 residues long. As DNA, the CDR3 is TGTGCCAGCAGATTGAGAGACAATCAGCCCCAGCATTTT. Translation gives CASRLRDNQPQHF.

V and J are TRBV30 and TRBJ2-7; D is unclear. CDR1 GTSNPN and CDR2 SVGIG come from the germline V gene (reference sequence). The V and J ends lost 4 bases and 0 bases respectively, with 10 bases between them. This CDR3 has 13 amino acids. The CDR3 loop is CAWIPKSSYEQYF. The CDR3 DNA sequence: TGTGCCTGGATTCCTAAAAGCTCCTACGAGCAGTACTTC.

This chain links TRBV2 with TRBJ1-3; perhaps TRBD1 as D (5 bases). The CDR3 has 15 residues. V was pared by 2 bases and J by 4 bases, with 12 bases between. Germline values: CDR1 SNHLY, CDR2 FYNNEI. This chain's CDR3 is CASSELGPSGNTIYF. DNA of the CDR3: TGTGCCAGCAGTGAATTGGGGCCATCCGGAAACACCATATATTTT.